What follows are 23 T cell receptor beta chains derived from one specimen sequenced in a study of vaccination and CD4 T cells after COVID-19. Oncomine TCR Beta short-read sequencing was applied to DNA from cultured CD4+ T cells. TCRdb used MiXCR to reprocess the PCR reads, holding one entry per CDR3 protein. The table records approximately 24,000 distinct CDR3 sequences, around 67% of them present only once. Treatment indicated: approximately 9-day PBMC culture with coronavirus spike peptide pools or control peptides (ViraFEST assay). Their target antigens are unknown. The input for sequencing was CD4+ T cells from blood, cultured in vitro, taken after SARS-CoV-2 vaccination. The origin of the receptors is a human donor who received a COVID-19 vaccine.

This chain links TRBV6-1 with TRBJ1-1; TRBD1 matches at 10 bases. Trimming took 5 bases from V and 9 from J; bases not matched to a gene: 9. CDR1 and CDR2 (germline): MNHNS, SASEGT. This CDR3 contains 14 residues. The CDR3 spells CASSQVPGQGQAFF. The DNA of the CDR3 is TGTGCCAGCAGTCAAGTCCCGGGACAGGGGCAAGCTTTCTTT.

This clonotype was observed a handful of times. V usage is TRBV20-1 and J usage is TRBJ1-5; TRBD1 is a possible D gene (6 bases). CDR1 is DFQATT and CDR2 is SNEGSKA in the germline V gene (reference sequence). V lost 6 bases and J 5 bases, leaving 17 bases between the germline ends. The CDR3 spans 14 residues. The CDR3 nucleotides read TGCAGTGCACCTCAGGGGAATATTGATCAGCCCCAGCATTTT. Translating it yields CSAPQGNIDQPQHF.

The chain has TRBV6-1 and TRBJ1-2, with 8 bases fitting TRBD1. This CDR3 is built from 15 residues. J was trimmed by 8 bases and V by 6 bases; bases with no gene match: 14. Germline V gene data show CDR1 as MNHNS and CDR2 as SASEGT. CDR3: CASSHTLGQGYGYTF. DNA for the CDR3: TGTGCCAGCAGCCACACCCTTGGACAGGGCTACGGCTACACCTTC.

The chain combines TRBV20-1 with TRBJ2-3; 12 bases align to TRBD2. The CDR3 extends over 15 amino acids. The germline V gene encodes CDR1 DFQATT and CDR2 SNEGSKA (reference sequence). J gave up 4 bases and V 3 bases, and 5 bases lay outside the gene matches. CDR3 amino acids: CSARTSGGESDTQYF. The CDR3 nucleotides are TGCAGTGCTAGGACTAGCGGGGGAGAATCAGATACGCAGTATTTT.

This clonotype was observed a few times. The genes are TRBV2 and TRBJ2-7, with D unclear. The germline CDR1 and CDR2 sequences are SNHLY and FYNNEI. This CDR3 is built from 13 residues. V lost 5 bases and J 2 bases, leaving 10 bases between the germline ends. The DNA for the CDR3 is TGTGCCAGCAGTTGGATTGCTGCCTACGAGCAGTACTTC. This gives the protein CASSWIAAYEQYF.

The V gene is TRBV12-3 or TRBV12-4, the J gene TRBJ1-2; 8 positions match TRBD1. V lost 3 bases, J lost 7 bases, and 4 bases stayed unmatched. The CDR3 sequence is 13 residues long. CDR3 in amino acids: CASSFSTGGGYTF. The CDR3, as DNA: TGTGCCAGCAGTTTTTCTACAGGGGGTGGCTACACCTTC.

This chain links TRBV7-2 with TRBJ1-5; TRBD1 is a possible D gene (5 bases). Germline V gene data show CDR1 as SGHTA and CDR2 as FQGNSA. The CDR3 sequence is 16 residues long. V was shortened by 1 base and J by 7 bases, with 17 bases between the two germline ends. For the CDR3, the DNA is TGTGCCAGCAGCTTAGAACTAGGTGGGGCAGGGCAGCCCCAGCATTTT. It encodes CASSLELGGAGQPQHF.

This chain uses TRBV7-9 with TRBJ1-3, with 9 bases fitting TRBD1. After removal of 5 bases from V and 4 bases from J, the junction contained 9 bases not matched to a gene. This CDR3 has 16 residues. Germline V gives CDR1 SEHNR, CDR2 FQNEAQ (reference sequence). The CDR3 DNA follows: TGTGCCAGCAGCCCACCGGGACAGGGTTCCGGAAACACCATATATTTT. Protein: CASSPPGQGSGNTIYF.

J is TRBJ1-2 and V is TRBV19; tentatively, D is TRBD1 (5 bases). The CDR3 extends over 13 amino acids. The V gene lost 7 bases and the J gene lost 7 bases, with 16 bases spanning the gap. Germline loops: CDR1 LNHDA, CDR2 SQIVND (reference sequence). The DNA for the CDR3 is TGTGCCAGTACCCTTTCCAGGGCGGTTGGCTACACCTTC. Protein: CASTLSRAVGYTF.

CDR3 DNA sequence: TGTGCCAGCAGCTGGCCGGGACTAGCGGGGGGAGAGAGAGAGACCCAGTACTTC. The encoded protein is CASSWPGLAGGERETQYF. The V call is TRBV5-6, the J call TRBJ2-5; 15 positions match TRBD2. V dropped 3 bases and J dropped 4; count of bases not matched to a gene: 10. The germline CDR1 and CDR2 sequences are SGHDT and YYEEEE. The CDR3 is 18 amino acids.

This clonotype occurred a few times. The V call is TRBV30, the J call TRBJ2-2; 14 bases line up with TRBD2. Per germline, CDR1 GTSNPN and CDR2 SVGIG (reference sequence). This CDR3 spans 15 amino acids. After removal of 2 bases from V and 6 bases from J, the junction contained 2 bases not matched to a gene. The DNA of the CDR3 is TGTGCCTGGAGTACGACTAGCGGGGGGGCCGGGGAGCTGTTTTTT. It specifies CAWSTTSGGAGELFF.

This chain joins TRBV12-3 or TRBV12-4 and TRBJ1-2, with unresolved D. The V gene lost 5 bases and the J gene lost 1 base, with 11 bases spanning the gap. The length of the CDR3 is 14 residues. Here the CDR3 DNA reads TGTGCCAGCAGTCGACACGGAATTAACTATGGCTACACCTTC. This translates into CASSRHGINYGYTF.

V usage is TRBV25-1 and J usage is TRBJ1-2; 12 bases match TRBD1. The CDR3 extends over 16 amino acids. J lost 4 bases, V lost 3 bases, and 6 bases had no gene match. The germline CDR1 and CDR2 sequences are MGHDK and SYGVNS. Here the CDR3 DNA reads TGTGCCAGCAGTGAGCCGGGACAGGGGGCCGTCTATGGCTACACCTTC. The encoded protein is CASSEPGQGAVYGYTF.

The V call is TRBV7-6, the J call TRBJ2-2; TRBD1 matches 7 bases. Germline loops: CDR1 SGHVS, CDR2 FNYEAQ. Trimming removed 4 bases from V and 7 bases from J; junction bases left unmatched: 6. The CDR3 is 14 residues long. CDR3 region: CASSSSGGVGELFF. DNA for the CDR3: TGTGCCAGCAGCTCCTCAGGGGGAGTCGGGGAGCTGTTTTTT.

The DNA of the CDR3 is TGTGCCAGCAGCCGAGGCCCTAACTACGAGCAGTACTTC. As protein: CASSRGPNYEQYF. The rearrangement joins TRBV11-3 to TRBJ2-7; D is unclear. V dropped 5 bases and J dropped 3 bases, with 11 bases sitting between them. The CDR3 consists of 13 residues. Germline V gene lookup returns CDR1 SGHNT and CDR2 YENEEA.

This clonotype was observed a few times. CDR3 coding DNA: TGTGCCAGTCGGACAGGGGGCGGCGAGCAGTACTTC. Its protein product is CASRTGGGEQYF. The genes are TRBV25-1 and TRBJ2-7; 11 bases line up with TRBD1. The trim removed 9 bases at V and 6 bases at J, leaving 4 bases unmatched. CDR1 and CDR2 (germline): MGHDK, SYGVNS. This CDR3 comprises 12 residues.

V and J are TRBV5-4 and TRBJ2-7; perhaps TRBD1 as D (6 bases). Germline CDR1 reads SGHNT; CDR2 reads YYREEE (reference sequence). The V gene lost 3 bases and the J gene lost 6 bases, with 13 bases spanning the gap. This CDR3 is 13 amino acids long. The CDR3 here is CASSSDSNSEQYF. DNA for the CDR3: TGTGCCAGCAGCTCGGACAGCAACAGCGAGCAGTACTTC.

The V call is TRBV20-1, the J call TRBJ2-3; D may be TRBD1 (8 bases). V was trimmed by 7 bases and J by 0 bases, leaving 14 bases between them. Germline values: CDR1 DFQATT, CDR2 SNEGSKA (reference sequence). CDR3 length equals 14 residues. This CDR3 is CSVGQGGSTDTQYF. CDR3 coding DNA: TGCAGTGTTGGACAGGGAGGGAGCACAGATACGCAGTATTTT.

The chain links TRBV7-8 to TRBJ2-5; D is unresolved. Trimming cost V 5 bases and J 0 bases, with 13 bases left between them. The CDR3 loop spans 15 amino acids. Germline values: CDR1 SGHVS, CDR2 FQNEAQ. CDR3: CASSPPREYQETQYF. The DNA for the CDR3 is TGTGCCAGCAGCCCCCCCCGCGAGTACCAAGAGACCCAGTACTTC.

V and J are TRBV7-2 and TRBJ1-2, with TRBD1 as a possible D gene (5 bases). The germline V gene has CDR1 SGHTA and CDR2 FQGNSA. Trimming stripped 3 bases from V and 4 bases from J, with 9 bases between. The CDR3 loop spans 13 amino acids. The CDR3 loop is CASSLGRTYGYTF. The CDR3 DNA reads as TGTGCCAGCAGCTTGGGACGGACCTATGGCTACACCTTC.

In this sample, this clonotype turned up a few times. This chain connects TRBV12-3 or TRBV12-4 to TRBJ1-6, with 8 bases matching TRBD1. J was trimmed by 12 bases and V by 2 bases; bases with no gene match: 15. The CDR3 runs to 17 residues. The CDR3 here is CASSLRGTGVASGPLHF. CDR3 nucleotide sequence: TGTGCCAGCAGTTTAAGGGGGACAGGTGTGGCATCTGGACCCCTCCACTTT.

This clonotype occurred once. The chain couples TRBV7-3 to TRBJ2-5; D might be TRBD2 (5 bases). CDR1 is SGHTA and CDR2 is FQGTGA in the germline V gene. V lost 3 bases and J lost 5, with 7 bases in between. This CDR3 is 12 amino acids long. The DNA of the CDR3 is TGTGCCAGCAGCTTCCCGGGGGAGACCCAGTACTTC. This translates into CASSFPGETQYF.

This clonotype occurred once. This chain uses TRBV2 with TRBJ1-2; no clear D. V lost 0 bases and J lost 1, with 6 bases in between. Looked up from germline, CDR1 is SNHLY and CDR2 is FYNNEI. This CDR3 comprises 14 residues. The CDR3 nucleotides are TGTGCCAGCAGTGAAGCGGTCAGTAACTATGGCTACACCTTC. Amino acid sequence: CASSEAVSNYGYTF. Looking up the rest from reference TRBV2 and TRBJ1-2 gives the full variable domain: EPEVTQTPSHQVTQMGQEVILRCVPISNHLYFYWYRQILGQKVEFLVSFYNNEISEKSEIFDDQFSVERPDGSNFTLKIRSTKLEDSAMYFCASSEAVSNYGYTFGSGTRLTVV.